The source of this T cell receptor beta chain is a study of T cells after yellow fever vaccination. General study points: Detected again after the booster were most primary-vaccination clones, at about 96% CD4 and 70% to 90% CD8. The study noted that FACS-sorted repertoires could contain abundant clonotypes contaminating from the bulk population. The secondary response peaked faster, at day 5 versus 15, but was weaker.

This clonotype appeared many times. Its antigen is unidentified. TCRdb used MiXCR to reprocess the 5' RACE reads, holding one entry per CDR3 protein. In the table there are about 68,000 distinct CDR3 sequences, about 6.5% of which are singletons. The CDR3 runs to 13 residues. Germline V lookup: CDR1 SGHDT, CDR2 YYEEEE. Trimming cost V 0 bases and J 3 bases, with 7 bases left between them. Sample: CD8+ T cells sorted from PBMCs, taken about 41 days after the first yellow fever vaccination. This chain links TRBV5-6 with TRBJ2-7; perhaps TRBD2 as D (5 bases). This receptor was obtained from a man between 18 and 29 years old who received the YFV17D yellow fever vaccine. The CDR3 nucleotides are TGTGCCAGCAGCTTGGGCGGAGGCTACGAGCAGTACGTC. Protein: CASSLGGGYEQYV.